This TCR beta chain was observed in a study of neurological immune-mediated disorders. General observations from the study: Whereas HTLV-1-associated myelopathy showed the most TCR clonal expansion, multiple sclerosis showed the least, with levels below those of healthy controls.

Noted time point: longitudinal time-point 2. The unsorted libraries had their origin in 2 million PBMCs stored at -80 C. With 10-nucleotide random UMIs, 5'RACE was used to make the cDNA. Per sequencing run, 15-18 subjects together gave over 170 million TCR-beta sequences. TCRdb reprocessed the 5' RACE reads via MiXCR and lists one record per CDR3 protein. The sample has some 100,000 distinct CDR3 sequences; under 15% are singletons. This clonotype has ten or more counts. What it recognizes is unknown. The clonotype was recovered from a female donor with HTLV-1-associated myelopathy (HAM/TSP). Sequenced input: PBMCs.

Here the CDR3 DNA reads TGCAGTGCTAGCCCTAGCGGGGGGGGGGAAGATACGCAGTATTTT. Protein: CSASPSGGGEDTQYF. The chain uses TRBV20-1 and TRBJ2-3, with 12 bases matching TRBD2. Germline V gene data show CDR1 as DFQATT and CDR2 as SNEGSKA (reference sequence). With 3 bases clipped from V and 5 bases from J, the junction kept 6 bases outside the gene matches. The CDR3 has 15 residues.